The 16 T cell receptor beta chains in this list originate from one sample, sequenced in a study of shared clonotypes between healthy human individuals. Measured with immunoSEQ multiplex PCR; TCRdb has only the in-frame clones, and not every one. This sample has 700,000 or so clones, with approximately 75% found just once. The specimen sequenced was memory CD4+ T cells sorted from blood. Specified subset: CD45RA-negative fraction. The receptor source for this set is a woman aged 25 to 39 in good health.

The genes are TRBV7-7 and TRBJ2-7; 9 bases line up with TRBD2. Trimming took 3 bases from V and 4 from J; bases not matched to a gene: 10. The CDR3 is 16 amino acids. From germline, CDR1 is SSHAT and CDR2 FNYEAQ (reference sequence). CDR3 coding DNA: TGTGCCAGCAGCTTCATCTCAGGACTAGCGACGTACGAGCAGTACTTC. Translating it yields CASSFISGLATYEQYF.

The chain is built from TRBV2 and TRBJ2-3; 8 positions match TRBD2. This CDR3 comprises 13 residues. Unmatched junction bases numbered 5, after V lost 7 bases and J lost 5 bases. Germline V lookup: CDR1 SNHLY, CDR2 FYNNEI. This CDR3 reads CASTKRELDTQYF. CDR3 bases: TGTGCCAGCACGAAGCGGGAGCTAGATACGCAGTATTTT.

This clone was observed once. This sequence joins TRBV29-1 and TRBJ2-2; 13 bases line up with TRBD2. V was pared by 6 bases and J by 4 bases, with 5 bases of the junction left unmatched. CDR1 is SQVTM, CDR2 ANQGSEA, per germline. CDR3 length: 15 residues. As DNA, the CDR3 is TGCAGCGTATCCGGGACTAGCGGGGTCACCGGGGAGCTGTTTTTT. Protein: CSVSGTSGVTGELFF.

V and J are TRBV10-3 and TRBJ2-1; 7 bases match TRBD2. In germline, CDR1 is ENHRY, CDR2 SYGVKD. The V and J ends lost 7 bases and 5 bases, in that order; junction bases with no gene match: 8. This CDR3 has 14 amino acids. The CDR3 reads CAITGTTSNNEQFF. CDR3 coding DNA: TGTGCCATCACAGGGACTACCTCTAACAATGAGCAGTTCTTC.

The rearrangement joins TRBV7-2 to TRBJ1-1; 8 positions agree with TRBD1. The CDR3 is 14 residues long. The germline CDR1 and CDR2 sequences are SGHTA and FQGNSA. Germline trimming cut 7 bases from V and 6 bases from J; bases unmatched to any gene: 10. Here the CDR3 reads CASTKVQGVAEAFF. The CDR3 bases are TGTGCCAGCACCAAAGTACAGGGGGTAGCTGAAGCTTTCTTT.

The gene calls are TRBV11-3 and TRBJ2-2, with D unclear. The germline CDR1 and CDR2 sequences are SGHNT and YENEEA. The CDR3 runs 13 residues. V was trimmed by 3 bases and J by 8 bases, leaving 10 bases between them. In nucleotides, the CDR3 is TGTGCCAGCAGCTTTGAAGGTTTGGGGGAGCTGTTTTTT. Amino acid sequence: CASSFEGLGELFF.

V gene TRBV6-6 combines with J gene TRBJ1-2, with TRBD1 matching over 9 bases. Unmatched junction bases numbered 2, after V lost 5 bases and J lost 4 bases. CDR1 and CDR2 (germline): MNHNY, SVGAGI (reference sequence). This CDR3 is built from 13 residues. CDR3 sequence reads: CASSRQGVYGYTF. Written as DNA, the CDR3 is TGTGCCAGCAGTAGACAGGGGGTCTATGGCTACACCTTC.

The V gene is TRBV7-2, the J gene TRBJ2-6, with D possibly being TRBD1 (5 bases). Trimming removed 5 bases at V and 4 bases at J, with 15 bases between. CDR3 length: 16 residues. The germline V gene encodes CDR1 SGHTA and CDR2 FQGNSA. The DNA for the CDR3 is TGTGCCAGCAGCCGGTTGGCAGGGTCGGGGGCCAACGTCCTGACTTTC. Protein product: CASSRLAGSGANVLTF.

V is TRBV11-2 and J is TRBJ2-2; TRBD2 matches at 7 bases. The V segment lost 7 bases and the J segment 4 bases; nucleotides outside the gene matches: 15. The CDR3 runs 17 residues. The germline V gene has CDR1 SGHAT and CDR2 FQNNGV. The CDR3, as DNA: TGTGCCAGCAACACCCAGCTCGCGGGAGCGAGCACCGGGGAGCTGTTTTTT. It specifies CASNTQLAGASTGELFF. The variable domain in full, completed from reference TRBV11-2 and TRBJ2-2, reads EAGVAQSPRYKIIEKRQSVAFWCNPISGHATLYWYQQILGQGPKLLIQFQNNGVVDDSQLPKDRFSAERLKGVDSTLKIQPAKLEDSAVYLCASNTQLAGASTGELFFGEGSRLTVL.

This clone appeared a few times. The chain employs TRBV28 and TRBJ2-5, with TRBD1 as a possible D gene (6 bases). V was cut by 2 bases and J by 5 bases, with 15 bases left in between. This CDR3 has 15 residues. Germline values: CDR1 MDHEN, CDR2 SYDVKM. CDR3 sequence (DNA): TGTGCCAGCAGTTTACCAGGGGTTTCGAGGGAGACCCAGTACTTC. This encodes CASSLPGVSRETQYF.

The J gene is TRBJ2-7, the V gene TRBV2; D might be TRBD2 (6 bases). This CDR3 region has 13 residues. Trimming left V 8 bases short and J 2 bases short, with 13 bases between. Germline V lookup: CDR1 SNHLY, CDR2 FYNNEI. CDR3 coding DNA: TGTGCCAGCCGCGGGGATGCGACCTACGAGCAGTACTTC. Its protein product is CASRGDATYEQYF.

The rearrangement joins TRBV5-4 to TRBJ1-3; unclear D gene. The ends were cut back, 4 bases at V and 0 bases at J, with 8 bases in the middle. Germline V gene sequence: CDR1 SGHNT, CDR2 YYREEE (reference sequence). CDR3 length equals 14 residues. Here the CDR3 reads CASSSTSSGNTIYF. The CDR3 bases are TGTGCCAGCAGCAGTACAAGCTCTGGAAACACCATATATTTT.

The J gene is TRBJ2-1, the V gene TRBV18; D is perhaps TRBD2 (6 bases). The CDR3 is made up of 16 amino acids. V was clipped by 3 bases and J by 0 bases, with 12 bases between them. Germline assignment: CDR1 KGHSH and CDR2 LQKENI. CDR3 coding DNA: TGTGCCAGCTCACCGGGCGGGAAGAGCTCCTACAATGAGCAGTTCTTC. This gives the protein CASSPGGKSSYNEQFF.

The rearrangement joins TRBV7-2 to TRBJ2-7; 11 bases line up with TRBD2. Germline CDR1 is SGHTA and CDR2 is FQGNSA. CDR3 length equals 14 residues. With 5 bases clipped from V and 4 bases from J, the junction kept 4 bases outside the gene matches. CDR3 in amino acids: CASSQGLADYEQYF. CDR3 in DNA: TGTGCCAGCAGCCAGGGACTAGCGGATTACGAGCAGTACTTC.

V gene TRBV4-1 combines with J gene TRBJ2-7; 9 bases line up with TRBD2. The CDR3 is made up of 18 amino acids. The V and J ends lost 1 base and 3 bases, in that order; junction bases with no gene match: 13. Germline V gives CDR1 MGHRA, CDR2 YSYEKL. CDR3 nucleotide sequence: TGCGCCAGCAGCCAAGTACTAGCGGGTGCTCCTCCGCTCTACGAGCAGTACTTC. This encodes CASSQVLAGAPPLYEQYF.

This chain uses TRBV14 with TRBJ2-1; 9 bases map to TRBD2. V lost 3 bases, J lost 2 bases, and 2 bases stayed unmatched. CDR3 length equals 15 residues. Germline lookup yields CDR1 SGHDN and CDR2 FVKESK. CDR3 DNA sequence: TGTGCCAGCAGCCACAGCGGGAGGACCTACAATGAGCAGTTCTTC. This gives the protein CASSHSGRTYNEQFF.